This T cell receptor (beta chain) derives from a study of cytomegalovirus exposure and HLA in healthy donors. General observations from the study: CMV antigen specificity was confirmed in vitro for three CMV-associated chains.

Of note for this clone: Antigen: not known.

The CDR3 length is 19 residues. Germline CDR1 is SGHDN and CDR2 is FVKESK. The trim removed 0 bases at V and 1 base at J, leaving 6 bases unmatched. Sequenced by immunoSEQ multiplex PCR; TCRdb stores in-frame clones only, minus some. The sample contains about 150,000 clones, roughly 92% of which appear only once. Input material: PBMCs. The chain links TRBV14 to TRBJ2-5; 15 bases line up with TRBD2. This receptor was identified in a man between 18 and 29 years old in good health and CMV-seronegative. In nucleotides, the CDR3 is TGTGCCAGCAGCCAAGAGCCGGGACTAGCGGGAGGATTCCAAGAGACCCAGTACTTC. Encoded protein: CASSQEPGLAGGFQETQYF.